These 13 T cell receptor beta chains share one sample of origin, sequenced in a study of T cells in Graves' hyperthyroidism and ophthalmopathy. Researchers took RNA transcripts and amplified the TCR beta CDR3 regions from them. When the TCR CDR3 underwent first-round RT-PCR, the HTBI primer set was used. TCRdb reanalysed the multiplex PCR reads using MiXCR and keeps one entry per CDR3 protein. The table lists a few hundred thousand distinct CDR3 sequences, about a sixth of them singletons. Material for sequencing was blood. The receptor source for this set is a woman aged 30 to 39 with Graves' hyperthyroidism.

This clonotype was seen only a few times. This sequence joins TRBV4-3 and TRBJ2-3; D remains ambiguous. V lost 0 bases and J lost 2, with 6 bases in between. The CDR3 is 14 residues long. CDR1 is LGHNA, CDR2 YSLEER, per germline. The CDR3 region has the DNA TGCGCCAGCAGCCAAGATCGCCACACAGATACGCAGTATTTT. Translating gives CASSQDRHTDTQYF.

This clonotype turned up a few times. V is TRBV27 and J is TRBJ2-1; D ambiguous. V lost 4 bases and J lost 6, with 7 bases in between. CDR1 MNHEY and CDR2 SMNVEV come from the germline V gene (reference sequence). There are 12 residues in the CDR3. CDR3 in amino acids: CASSSNANEQFF. DNA for the CDR3: TGTGCCAGCAGTTCCAATGCCAATGAGCAGTTCTTC.

This clonotype was recorded at least ten times. The genes are TRBV28 and TRBJ2-7; weak D call: TRBD1 (5 bases). The germline V gene encodes CDR1 MDHEN and CDR2 SYDVKM. This CDR3 is built from 11 residues. Deletions cut 8 bases from V and 4 bases from J, with 9 bases between. The CDR3: CASQGEYEQYF. The CDR3 DNA follows: TGTGCCAGCCAAGGGGAATACGAGCAGTACTTC.

This clonotype was seen repeatedly, ten times or more. V is TRBV24-1 and J is TRBJ1-1, with no clear D. Between the trimmed V and J ends, which lost 7 bases and 4 bases, there was a span of 12 bases. Germline CDR1 reads KGHDR; CDR2 reads SFDVKD. The CDR3 is 13 residues long. The CDR3 DNA is TGTGCCACCAGGGGAGCCGTCGGCACTGAAGCTTTCTTT. This codes for CATRGAVGTEAFF.

The chain combines TRBV3-1 with TRBJ2-3; tentatively, D is TRBD1 or TRBD2 (6 bases each). This CDR3 is 15 amino acids long. Germline V lookup: CDR1 LGHDT, CDR2 YNNKEL (reference sequence). Trimming removed 4 bases from V and 3 bases from J, with 14 bases in between. The CDR3 region is CASSRLGGRTDTQYF. In nucleotides, the CDR3 is TGTGCCAGCAGCCGCTTAGGGGGGAGAACAGATACGCAGTATTTT.

The chain employs TRBV9 and TRBJ1-3; unclear D gene. Trimming left V 0 bases short and J 1 base short, with 5 bases between. This CDR3 has 14 residues. Germline CDR1 is SGDLS and CDR2 is YYNGEE. The CDR3 coding sequence is TGTGCCAGCAGCGTAGCGGTATCTGGAAACACCATATATTTT. Translation gives CASSVAVSGNTIYF.

This clonotype was seen more than once but under ten times. The genes are TRBV6-5 and TRBJ2-1; TRBD2 matches 9 bases. After removal of 0 bases from V and 7 bases from J, the junction contained 4 bases not matched to a gene. The CDR3 spans 15 residues. CDR1 and CDR2 from the germline V gene are MNHEY and SVGAGI. The CDR3 region has the DNA TGTGCCAGCAGTTACTCAGCGGGAGGCTCTAATGAGCAGTTCTTC. Translating gives CASSYSAGGSNEQFF.

The chain is built from TRBV12-3 or TRBV12-4 and TRBJ2-1, with 9 positions matching TRBD1. The CDR3 contains 15 residues. J was trimmed by 6 bases and V by 5 bases; bases with no gene match: 8. CDR3 protein: CASSPRDRVRNEQFF. The CDR3 nucleotides are TGTGCCAGCAGTCCCCGGGACAGGGTTCGCAATGAGCAGTTCTTC.

This clonotype appeared many times. Because the CDR3's place on the DNA is in doubt, the DNA is left out and the CDR3 is given as listed by TCRdb. CDR3 sequence: CASSSSTGEIYGYTF. The chain is built from TRBV28 and TRBJ1-2; whether TRBD1, the table's D call, matches the DNA was not checked. CDR1 MDHEN and CDR2 SYDVKM come from the germline V gene. The length of the CDR3 is 15 amino acids, counting both ends.

This clonotype came up many times. The rearrangement joins TRBV2 to TRBJ1-2; no clear D gene. The V end was cut by 4 bases, the J end by 5 bases, with 8 bases between. The CDR3 has 12 residues. Germline V gene lookup returns CDR1 SNHLY and CDR2 FYNNEI. This CDR3 reads CASSVARYGYTF. Written as DNA, the CDR3 is TGTGCCAGCAGTGTGGCCCGATATGGCTACACCTTC.

The CDR3 protein is CATAAAGAYEQYF. The CDR3 DNA reads as TGCGCGACCGCGGCGGCCGGAGCCTACGAGCAGTACTTC. J is TRBJ2-7 and V is TRBV5-1, with D unclear. The CDR3 spans 13 residues. Per the germline V gene, CDR1 is SGHRS and CDR2 is YFSETQ.

To note about this clonotype: With a much larger clone just one base away, this may be a read error. The gene calls are TRBV28 and TRBJ1-1, with D hard to call. Germline lookup yields CDR1 MDHEN and CDR2 SYDVKM. The CDR3 contains 13 residues. The CDR3 sequence: CAGSNDWNTEAFF. CDR3 DNA: TGTGCCGGCAGTAACGACTGGAACACTGAAGCTTTCTTT.

This clonotype has a handful of counts. The genes are TRBV30 and TRBJ2-6; tentatively, D is TRBD2 (6 bases). Germline CDR1 and CDR2: GTSNPN and SVGIG (reference sequence). V was trimmed by 2 bases and J by 0 bases, leaving 11 bases between them. The CDR3 consists of 16 residues. The CDR3 here is CAWSREEPSGANVLTF. In DNA, the CDR3 is TGTGCCTGGAGTAGGGAGGAACCCTCTGGGGCCAACGTCCTGACTTTC. The full variable domain, with the rest looked up from reference TRBV30 and TRBJ2-6, is SQTIHQWPATLVQPVGSPLSLECTVEGTSNPNLYWYRQAAGRGLQLLFYSVGIGQISSEVPQNLSASRPQDRQFILSSKKLLLSDSGFYLCAWSREEPSGANVLTFGAGSRLTVL.